One sample yielded the 16 T cell receptor beta chains listed below, sequenced in a study of cytomegalovirus exposure and HLA in healthy donors (dated by TCRdb to 2016 to 2017). The protocol used for the library was the immunoSEQ multiplex PCR assay. The multiplex PCR relied on a mix of 60 forward primers for TCR Vbeta segments and 13 reverse primers for TCR Jbeta segments. TCRdb re-hosts the immuneACCESS table, in-frame sequences only. Its copies lack some clones; in the studies checked, an unresolved V gene accounts for under half of them, and the cause for the rest is not known. The sample contains approximately 160,000 clones, 75% of them found a single time. Over 1.3% of the sample lies in the top ten. Sequencing was carried out using PBMCs. These receptors all come from a man aged 18-30 years in good health and CMV-seronegative.

This chain links TRBV7-8 with TRBJ2-5; tentative D call: TRBD1 (6 bases). The J call may be in error: the DNA end matches TRBJ2-7 better. Per germline, CDR1 SGHVS and CDR2 FQNEAQ. This CDR3 contains 16 residues. The CDR3 sequence is CASSLAAVDRSYEQYF. The DNA for the CDR3 is TGTGCCAGCAGCTTAGCGGCAGTGGACAGATCCTACGAGCAGTACTTC.

The V call is TRBV5-4, the J call TRBJ2-2; 11 bases agree with TRBD2. V gave up 4 bases and J gave up 2 bases; unmatched junction bases: 1. This CDR3 region has 15 residues. From germline, CDR1 is SGHNT and CDR2 YYREEE (reference sequence). The CDR3 nucleotides read TGTGCCAGCAGCAGACTAGCGGGAAACACCGGGGAGCTGTTTTTT. Residues: CASSRLAGNTGELFF.

The chain uses TRBV30 and TRBJ1-1; D is perhaps TRBD1 (5 bases). There are 13 residues in the CDR3. V lost 2 bases and J 0 bases, leaving 7 bases between the germline ends. Germline CDR1 GTSNPN, CDR2 SVGIG (reference sequence). Here the CDR3 reads CAWSKDMNTEAFF. CDR3 DNA sequence: TGTGCCTGGAGTAAGGACATGAACACTGAAGCTTTCTTT.

The J gene is TRBJ2-2, the V gene TRBV27; TRBD1 aligns across 9 bases. J gave up 7 bases and V 1 base, and 10 bases lay outside the gene matches. Germline CDR1 reads MNHEY; CDR2 reads SMNVEV (reference sequence). This CDR3 contains 17 residues. For the CDR3, the DNA is TGTGCCAGCAGTTTATGGATCGGGACAGGGTCCCACGGGGAGCTGTTTTTT. Protein product: CASSLWIGTGSHGELFF.

The CDR3 is CASSSGQITEAFF. CDR3 in DNA: TGTGCCAGCAGCTCGGGACAGATCACTGAAGCTTTCTTT. The rearrangement uses TRBV7-2 and TRBJ1-1, with 7 bases lining up with TRBD1. The ends lost 4 bases at V and 4 bases at J; junction bases unmatched: 3. Germline lookup yields CDR1 SGHTA and CDR2 FQGNSA. The length of the CDR3 is 13 residues.

This clone was detected a few times. The chain employs TRBV2 and TRBJ1-1; D is uncertain. This CDR3 contains 13 residues. V lost 3 bases and J 0 bases, leaving 5 bases between the germline ends. Looked up from germline, CDR1 is SNHLY and CDR2 is FYNNEI. CDR3 nucleotides: TGTGCCAGCAGTGACGAGGTGAACACTGAAGCTTTCTTT. Its translation: CASSDEVNTEAFF.

This clone was seen once. The chain has TRBV28 and TRBJ1-2; TRBD1 might be the D (6 bases). V lost 1 base and J 4 bases, leaving 10 bases between the germline ends. Germline CDR1 MDHEN, CDR2 SYDVKM. The CDR3 covers 14 residues. CDR3 loop: CASSLFAQGYGYTF. In nucleotides, the CDR3 is TGTGCCAGCAGTTTATTCGCACAGGGCTATGGCTACACCTTC.

The chain is built from TRBV4-3 and TRBJ2-7, with 11 positions matching TRBD2. Trimming removed 1 base from V and 3 bases from J; junction bases left unmatched: 8. The CDR3 totals 17 residues. Germline CDR1 LGHNA, CDR2 YSLEER. The CDR3: CASSQAPGTSGFYEQYF. In DNA, the CDR3 is TGCGCCAGCAGCCAAGCCCCCGGGACTAGCGGTTTCTACGAGCAGTACTTC.

The rearrangement uses TRBV7-6 and TRBJ1-3; 8 nucleotides agree with TRBD1. Germline CDR1 is SGHVS and CDR2 is FNYEAQ. Trimming took 0 bases from V and 4 from J; bases not matched to a gene: 5. This CDR3 comprises 16 residues. CDR3 sequence reads: CASSLAVTGVGNTIYF. CDR3 nucleotide sequence: TGTGCCAGCAGCTTAGCTGTGACAGGGGTCGGAAACACCATATATTTT.

The chain carries TRBV20-1 and TRBJ1-1; D uncertain. The CDR3 is 11 residues long. Germline values: CDR1 DFQATT, CDR2 SNEGSKA (reference sequence). The V gene lost 8 bases and the J gene lost 2 bases, with 9 bases spanning the gap. CDR3 protein: CSLTGNTEAFF. DNA for the CDR3: TGCAGTCTGACGGGAAACACTGAAGCTTTCTTT.

The chain employs TRBV14 and TRBJ2-2, with D perhaps matching TRBD2 (5 bases). Trimming shortened V by 4 bases and J by 6 bases, and 15 bases separated the two germline ends. Germline-derived CDR1 and CDR2 are SGHDN and FVKESK. The CDR3 is 15 residues long. Here the CDR3 reads CASSRHDGGSGELFF. As DNA, the CDR3 is TGTGCCAGCAGCCGACACGACGGAGGTTCCGGGGAGCTGTTTTTT.

The chain combines TRBV7-2 with TRBJ2-5, with D perhaps TRBD1 (6 bases). Trimming removed 1 base at V and 2 bases at J, with 14 bases between. The CDR3 has 16 residues. Germline V CDR1 and CDR2: SGHTA, FQGNSA. The CDR3 loop is CASSLGGGRGQETQYF. In DNA, the CDR3 is TGTGCCAGCAGCTTAGGAGGAGGCAGGGGTCAAGAGACCCAGTACTTC.

This chain connects TRBV5-4 to TRBJ2-2, with D perhaps matching TRBD1 (5 bases). The germline V gene encodes CDR1 SGHNT and CDR2 YYREEE (reference sequence). V lost 0 bases, J lost 3 bases, and 12 bases lay in between. The CDR3 loop spans 16 amino acids. CDR3 nucleotide sequence: TGTGCCAGCAGCTTGGTTCTAGGACAACACACCGGGGAGCTGTTTTTT. It yields the protein CASSLVLGQHTGELFF.

This clone was detected once. The rearrangement links TRBV7-2 to TRBJ2-3, with 9 bases fitting TRBD1. V was clipped by 6 bases and J by 3 bases; unmatched bases: 4. This CDR3 has 14 residues. Germline V gene sequence: CDR1 SGHTA, CDR2 FQGNSA. CDR3 sequence (DNA): TGTGCCAGCAGACAGGGGGCTTCAACAGATACGCAGTATTTT. This translates into CASRQGASTDTQYF. The full variable domain, rest sourced from reference TRBV7-2 and TRBJ2-3, is GAGVSQSPSNKVTEKGKDVELRCDPISGHTALYWYRQSLGQGLEFLIYFQGNSAPDKSGLPSDRFSAERTGGSVSTLTIQRTQQEDSAVYLCASRQGASTDTQYFGPGTRLTVL.

This clone was counted a few times. The chain links TRBV28 to TRBJ1-2; a possible D gene is TRBD1 (5 bases). Germline assignment: CDR1 MDHEN and CDR2 SYDVKM. V lost 5 bases, J lost 4 bases, and 11 bases lay in between. The CDR3 contains 13 residues. For the CDR3, the DNA is TGTGCCAGCAGTCCTGGCGGGACCTATGGCTACACCTTC. Protein sequence: CASSPGGTYGYTF.

This clone showed up just once. V usage is TRBV30 and J usage is TRBJ2-7; TRBD1 aligns across 8 bases. The V gene's germline CDR1 is GTSNPN and CDR2 SVGIG (reference sequence). The CDR3 length is 13 residues. The J segment lost 3 bases and the V segment lost 8 bases, leaving 9 bases of the junction unmatched. CDR3 residues: CAANRGSDYEQYF. In nucleotides, the CDR3 is TGTGCCGCAAACAGGGGGTCGGACTACGAGCAGTACTTC.